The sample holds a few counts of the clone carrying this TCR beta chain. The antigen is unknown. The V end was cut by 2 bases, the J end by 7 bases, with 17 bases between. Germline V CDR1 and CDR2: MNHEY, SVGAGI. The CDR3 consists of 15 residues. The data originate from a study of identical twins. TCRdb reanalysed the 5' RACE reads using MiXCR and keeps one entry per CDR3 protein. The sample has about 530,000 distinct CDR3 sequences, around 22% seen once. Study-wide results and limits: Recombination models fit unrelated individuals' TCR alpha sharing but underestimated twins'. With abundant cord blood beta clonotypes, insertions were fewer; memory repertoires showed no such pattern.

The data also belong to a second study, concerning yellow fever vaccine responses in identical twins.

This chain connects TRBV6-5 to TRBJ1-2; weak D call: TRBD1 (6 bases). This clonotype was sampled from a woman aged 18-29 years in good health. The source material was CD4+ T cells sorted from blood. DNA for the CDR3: TGTGCCAGCAGTTACCTTAGTACAGGGATGAGTGGCTACACCTTC. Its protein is CASSYLSTGMSGYTF.